The rows below give T cell receptor beta chains drawn from one sample of a study of blood T cell repertoires in COVID-19. The assay was immunoSEQ multiplex PCR, and TCRdb's table has in-frame clones only and misses some. This sample yields about 170,000 clones, of which roughly 90% are seen a single time; 1% to 1.5% belongs to the top ten. The sample taken for sequencing was PBMCs or T cells enriched from blood (not recorded which). The receptors were gathered from a human donor with acute COVID-19. The donor label of this sample is uncertain. CDR3s include the opening cysteine and the closing phenylalanine or tryptophan. Fields, in order: clone size, J gene, D gene, CDR3 length, V gene, CDR3 protein, CDR3 DNA. The D gene is left open where the match is weak. Some rows have no size entry. The others give once, few or many, or a class for an expanded clone.

-,TRBJ2-3,TRBD2,17,TRBV4-2,CASSQDTGGKSTDTQYF,TGTGCCAGCAGCCAAGATACCGGGGGGAAAAGCACAGATACGCAGTATTTT
-,TRBJ2-3,TRBD2,12,TRBV25-1,CASSGERGGQYF,TGTGCCAGCAGTGGGGAGCGGGGCGGGCAGTATTTT
-,TRBJ2-7,TRBD1,13,TRBV7-2,CASSKRQGYEQYF,TGTGCCAGCAGCAAACGACAGGGGTACGAGCAGTACTTC
-,TRBJ2-2,-,14,TRBV25-1,CASSGHRGTGELFF,TGTGCCAGCAGTGGGCACCGAGGGACCGGGGAGCTGTTTTTT
-,TRBJ1-6,-,14,TRBV2,CASSENRVDSPLHF,TGTGCCAGCAGTGAAAACAGGGTGGATTCACCCCTCCACTTT
few,TRBJ2-2,TRBD2,15,TRBV30,CAWSSGGPRTGELFF,TGTGCCTGGAGTTCGGGGGGGCCGAGAACCGGGGAGCTGTTTTTT
-,TRBJ1-4,-,15,TRBV18,CASSPVRGDNEKLFF,TGTGCCAGCTCACCAGTGCGGGGGGATAATGAAAAACTGTTTTTT
-,TRBJ2-3,-,16,TRBV27,CASSLSIPRSTDTQYF,TGTGCCAGCAGTTTATCGATCCCGAGGAGCACAGATACGCAGTATTTT
-,TRBJ2-2,-,16,TRBV7-9,CASSPPRSVSGGELFF,TGTGCCAGCAGCCCACCCCGCTCAGTCTCGGGCGGGGAGCTGTTTTTT
-,TRBJ2-6,-,20,TRBV7-6,CASSLARGGGPPPGANVLTF,TGTGCCAGCAGCTTAGCGCGCGGGGGCGGCCCTCCCCCTGGGGCCAACGTCCTGACTTTC
-,TRBJ1-5,-,15,TRBV9,CASSPGQSRNQPQHF,TGTGCCAGCAGCCCAGGACAGTCAAGAAATCAGCCCCAGCATTTT
many,TRBJ1-5,-,16,TRBV7-2,CASSLAGPLSNQPQHF,TGTGCCAGCAGCTTGGCAGGGCCCCTTAGCAATCAGCCCCAGCATTTT
-,TRBJ1-3,-,15,TRBV2,CASSEDRYSGNTIYF,TGTGCCAGCAGTGAAGACAGGTACTCTGGAAACACCATATATTTT
-,TRBJ1-1,TRBD1,18,TRBV19,CASSIGAGGVSMNTEAFF,TGTGCCAGTAGTATAGGCGCAGGGGGAGTTAGTATGAACACTGAAGCTTTCTTT
-,TRBJ2-4,TRBD1,15,TRBV2,CASSVSGQSLTGQYF,TGTGCCAGCAGTGTGTCGGGACAGTCCCTTACCGGTCAGTACTTC
-,TRBJ1-1,-,15,TRBV9,CASSQTAAGNTEAFF,TGTGCCAGCAGCCAGACGGCGGCCGGGAACACTGAAGCTTTCTTT
-,TRBJ1-2,TRBD1,12,TRBV19,CASNRQGYGYTF,TGTGCCAGTAACAGACAGGGGTATGGCTACACCTTC
few,TRBJ1-2,-,13,TRBV19,CASSLQWTRNYTF,TGTGCCAGTAGTCTCCAATGGACTAGAAACTACACCTTC
-,TRBJ1-4,-,12,TRBV5-1,CASNQGRVKLFF,TGCGCCAGCAACCAGGGGAGGGTAAAACTGTTTTTT
-,TRBJ1-1,TRBD1,13,TRBV7-9,CASSATGATEAFF,TGTGCCAGCAGCGCAACAGGGGCCACTGAAGCTTTCTTT
-,TRBJ1-4,-,16,TRBV7-8,CASSLLEVRGNEKLFF,TGTGCCAGCAGCCTTCTAGAGGTCAGGGGAAATGAAAAACTGTTTTTT
few,TRBJ2-3,TRBD2,15,TRBV7-3,CASSLRAGVGDTQYF,TGTGCCAGCAGCTTAAGAGCGGGGGTCGGGGATACGCAGTATTTT
few,TRBJ2-2,TRBD2,14,TRBV11-2,CASSSTSLTGELFF,TGTGCCAGCAGCTCGACTAGCCTCACCGGGGAGCTGTTTTTT
once,TRBJ2-1,-,15,TRBV5-8,CASSRNRDNRNEQFF,TGTGCCAGCAGCCGTAACAGGGACAATAGGAATGAGCAGTTCTTC
few,TRBJ2-7,-,14,TRBV24-1,CATRRAGCSSEQYF,TGTGCCACCAGGCGGGCGGGTTGCTCCTCCGAGCAGTACTTC
-,TRBJ1-3,-,12,TRBV7-2,CASGQSGNTIYF,TGTGCCAGCGGACAGTCTGGAAACACCATATATTTT
-,TRBJ1-2,-,17,TRBV5-1,CASSWGGAGLEDYGYTF,TGCGCCAGCAGCTGGGGCGGGGCGGGTCTGGAGGACTATGGCTACACCTTC
-,TRBJ2-5,-,14,TRBV15,CATSRGSGPPTQYF,TGTGCCACCAGCAGAGGATCAGGGCCCCCTACCCAGTACTTC
-,TRBJ1-6,-,16,TRBV4-1,CASSQEGGLTNSPLHF,TGCGCCAGCAGCCAAGAAGGCGGGCTTACTAATTCACCCCTCCACTTT
-,TRBJ1-2,TRBD1,15,TRBV6-2/TRBV6-3,CASSSDREGAYGYTF,TGTGCCAGCAGTTCCGACAGGGAAGGGGCCTATGGCTACACCTTC
few,TRBJ2-6,-,16,TRBV18,CASSPGQGSGANVLTF,TGTGCCAGCTCCCCGGGCCAGGGCTCTGGGGCCAACGTCCTGACTTTC
-,TRBJ1-1,-,13,TRBV30,CASQGSFWAEAFF,TGTGCCAGTCAGGGGAGTTTTTGGGCTGAAGCTTTCTTT
-,TRBJ2-2,-,16,TRBV3-1/TRBV3-2,CASSPLRGGNTGELFF,TGTGCCAGCAGCCCTCTAAGGGGCGGGAACACCGGGGAGCTGTTTTTT
-,TRBJ1-5,-,14,TRBV7-2,CASSFFVANQPQHF,TGTGCCAGCAGCTTTTTTGTAGCCAATCAGCCCCAGCATTTT
-,TRBJ2-3,TRBD2,14,TRBV7-3,CASSLAGETDTQYF,TGTGCCAGCAGCTTAGCGGGGGAAACAGATACGCAGTATTTT
once,TRBJ2-7,TRBD1,13,TRBV29-1,CSVQQGAGDEQYF,TGCAGCGTTCAACAGGGGGCTGGCGACGAGCAGTACTTC
-,TRBJ2-3,-,13,TRBV7-3,CASSSNPAETQYF,TGTGCCAGCAGCTCCAACCCGGCGGAGACGCAGTATTTT
-,TRBJ2-2,-,15,TRBV6-5,CASIGWQGKSGELFF,TGTGCCAGCATTGGGTGGCAGGGAAAGTCCGGGGAGCTGTTTTTT
-,TRBJ1-6,-,15,TRBV19,CASSATRSSNSPLHF,TGTGCCAGTAGCGCTACAAGGAGCTCTAATTCACCCCTCCACTTT
few,TRBJ2-7,TRBD2,14,TRBV3-1/TRBV3-2,CASSQRGGSYEQYF,TGTGCCAGCTCCCAGCGGGGGGGCTCCTACGAGCAGTACTTC